Each of the 14 T cell receptor beta chains below was sequenced from the same sample in a study of CXCR3-negative and CXCR3-positive naive CD8 T cells. The TRB cDNA libraries were prepared by 5' RACE with UMI labels. With the 5' RACE reads reprocessed, TCRdb shows one record per CDR3 protein and no DNA. Here the sample table reports roughly 40,000 distinct CDR3 sequences. The sequenced material came from naive CXCR3- CD8+ T cells from blood. As for subset: CD45RO-CCR7+CD27+CD95- naive CD8+ T cells lacking CXCR3 (TNR3-). These receptors all stem from a human donor in good health. Some clones in this sample may be carry-over from other donors' samples.

The rearrangement joins TRBV6-2 or TRBV6-3 to TRBJ2-7; TCRdb lists TRBD1, though no DNA is available to test this call. CDR1 and CDR2 (germline): MNHEY, SVGEGT. The CDR3 is 16 residues long. The CDR3 protein is CASSYSRDKSSYEQYF.

V and J are TRBV20-1 and TRBJ2-3; TCRdb selects TRBD1, and the lack of DNA leaves this call unchecked. This CDR3 region has 15 residues. Germline values: CDR1 DFQATT, CDR2 SNEGSKA (reference sequence). CDR3 region: CSATEGTFDTDTQYF.

V and J are TRBV4-2 and TRBJ1-2. The length of the CDR3 is 14 residues. Germline CDR1 LGHNA, CDR2 YNFKEQ. The CDR3: CASSQDGSLYGYTF.

This chain links TRBV25-1 with TRBJ1-2; with no DNA, the TCRdb D assignment of TRBD1 cannot be verified. The CDR3 consists of 13 residues. Germline V gene lookup returns CDR1 MGHDK and CDR2 SYGVNS. The CDR3 reads CASSGTGDYGYTF.

This chain connects TRBV29-1 to TRBJ2-7; with no DNA, the TCRdb D assignment of TRBD1 cannot be verified. The CDR3 has 13 residues. Germline V gene lookup returns CDR1 SQVTM and CDR2 ANQGSEA. CDR3: CSVQTGSGYEQYF.

V usage is TRBV28 and J usage is TRBJ2-1; TCRdb designates TRBD1, a call that cannot be tested without DNA. Looked up from germline, CDR1 is MDHEN and CDR2 is SYDVKM. CDR3 size: 17 residues. CDR3 residues: CASSFGGEGGVYNEQFF.

The CDR3 loop is CASSSWGDTQYF. V and J are TRBV7-2 and TRBJ2-3; the D gene TCRdb calls, TRBD1, cannot be checked with no DNA. There are 12 residues in the CDR3. From germline, CDR1 is SGHTA and CDR2 FQGNSA.

V usage is TRBV28 and J usage is TRBJ1-2; as DNA is missing, the TRBD1 call by TCRdb cannot be tested. Per the germline V gene, CDR1 is MDHEN and CDR2 is SYDVKM. CDR3 length: 15 amino acids. This chain's CDR3 is CASSLRRAANYGYTF.

The rearrangement joins TRBV9 to TRBJ2-1; TCRdb returns TRBD1, unconfirmable since there is no DNA. CDR3 length: 14 amino acids. Germline CDR1 reads SGDLS; CDR2 reads YYNGEE. This CDR3 is CASSSGVSYNEQFF.

CDR3 protein: CSAREADVYNEQFF. The chain recombines TRBV20-1 with TRBJ2-1; with no DNA, the TCRdb D assignment of TRBD2 cannot be verified. Germline CDR1 and CDR2: DFQATT and SNEGSKA (reference sequence). The CDR3 extends over 14 amino acids.

The CDR3 protein is CASSFLNEKLFF. The chain links TRBV7-9 to TRBJ1-4. Per germline, CDR1 SEHNR and CDR2 FQNEAQ (reference sequence). CDR3 size: 12 residues.

The V and J genes are TRBV12-2 and TRBJ1-2. TRBV12-2 corresponds to a pseudogene. CDR3 length equals 14 residues. The CDR3 is CASRLDGSYYGYTF.

The chain has TRBV4-3 and TRBJ2-3; the TRBD1 assignment by TCRdb is unverifiable without DNA. In germline, CDR1 is LGHNA, CDR2 YSLEER. This CDR3 spans 13 amino acids. This CDR3 reads CASSQVRGYTQYF.

The chain combines TRBV24-1 with TRBJ2-1; the TCRdb call, TRBD2, lacks DNA for checking. Germline V gene data show CDR1 as KGHDR and CDR2 as SFDVKD. CDR3 length: 19 amino acids. This chain's CDR3 is CATSDYGLAGESSYNEQFF.